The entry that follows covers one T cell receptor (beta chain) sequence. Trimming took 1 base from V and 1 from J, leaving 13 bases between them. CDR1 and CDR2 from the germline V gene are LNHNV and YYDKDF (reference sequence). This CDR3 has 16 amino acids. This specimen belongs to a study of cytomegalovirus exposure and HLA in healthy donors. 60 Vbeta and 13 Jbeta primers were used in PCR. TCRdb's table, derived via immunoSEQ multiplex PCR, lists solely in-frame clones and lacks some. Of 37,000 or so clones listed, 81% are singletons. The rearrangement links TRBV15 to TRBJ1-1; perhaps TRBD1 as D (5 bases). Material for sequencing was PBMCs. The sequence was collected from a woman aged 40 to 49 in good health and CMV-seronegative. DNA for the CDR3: TGTGCCACCAGCAGAGTTAAGGGGTTTCAGAACACTGAAGCTTTCTTT. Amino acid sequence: CATSRVKGFQNTEAFF.